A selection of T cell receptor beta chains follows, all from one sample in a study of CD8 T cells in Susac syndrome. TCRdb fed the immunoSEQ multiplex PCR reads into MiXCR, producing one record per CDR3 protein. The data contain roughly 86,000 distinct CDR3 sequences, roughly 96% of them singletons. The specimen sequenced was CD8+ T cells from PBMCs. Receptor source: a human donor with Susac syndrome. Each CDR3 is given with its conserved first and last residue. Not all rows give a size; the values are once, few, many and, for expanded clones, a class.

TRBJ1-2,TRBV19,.,CASRGDWIGGYTF
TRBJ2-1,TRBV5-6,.,CASSEIPGPPAAGQFF
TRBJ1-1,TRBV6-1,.,CASNNPSPGQGDAEAFF
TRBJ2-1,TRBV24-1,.,CATSDPHRVHEQFF
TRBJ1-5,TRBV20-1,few,CSARGDSNQPQHF
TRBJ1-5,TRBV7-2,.,CASSPSPDQPQHF
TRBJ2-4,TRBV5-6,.,CASSPREWEYENIQYF
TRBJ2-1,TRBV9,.,CASSGINEQFF
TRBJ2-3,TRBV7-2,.,CASSWTGTDTQYF
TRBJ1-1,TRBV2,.,CASSSNTMTDMNTEAFF
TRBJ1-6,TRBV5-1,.,CATSEAWGSPLHF
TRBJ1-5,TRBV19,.,CATRTGGWSNQPQHF
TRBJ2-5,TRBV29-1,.,CTVGQETQYF
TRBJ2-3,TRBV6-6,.,CASSFRSGTDTQYF
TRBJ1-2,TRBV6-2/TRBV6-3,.,CASSYSEGYGYTF
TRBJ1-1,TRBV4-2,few,CASSPTGVTEAFF
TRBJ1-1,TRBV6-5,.,CASSPNANTEAFF
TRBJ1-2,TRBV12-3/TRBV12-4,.,CASSPPLVDYGYTF
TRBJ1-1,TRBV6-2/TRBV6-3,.,CASEGNTEAFF
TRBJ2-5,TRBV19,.,CASRRTSGGAETQYF
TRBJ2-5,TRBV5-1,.,CASSPGQELQETQYF
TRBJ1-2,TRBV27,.,CASSFAGYGYTF
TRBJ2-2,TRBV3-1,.,CASSQDGQENTGELFF
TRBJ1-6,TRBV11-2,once,CASSMSRTLNSPLHF
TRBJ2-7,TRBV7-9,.,CASSLGSGGDEQYF
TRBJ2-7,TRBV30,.,CAWSIGTDSSYEQYF
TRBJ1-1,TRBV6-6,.,CASTDGPGNAAFF
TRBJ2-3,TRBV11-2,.,CASSLRGVSTDTQYF
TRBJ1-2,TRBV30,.,CAWSIALGANYGYTF
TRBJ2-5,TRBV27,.,CASSLSKSGETQYF
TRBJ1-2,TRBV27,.,CASSATDSEGYTF